One T cell receptor beta chain is described in this entry. Its cognate antigen is unknown. The whole isolated RNA underwent reverse transcription, so sequencing captured expressed TCRB transcripts. Here immunoSEQ multiplex PCR was the method, and the copy in TCRdb shows in-frame clones only, minus some. There are 550,000 to 850,000 clones in the sample; around 15% occur only once, and 0.022% lies in the top ten. This specimen comes from a study of beta chain features in type 1 diabetes. Points from the study as a whole: Among all four CD4+ subsets, Type 1 diabetes patients had TCRB CDR3s that were moderately but significantly shorter. Possibly, sequencing cDNA over-represented cells that had high TCR expression levels. VDJ junctions from type 1 diabetes patients carried fewer insertions and larger deletions.

This CDR3 spans 13 amino acids. Germline V gene sequence: CDR1 MDHEN, CDR2 SYDVKM. The V and J ends lost 4 bases and 7 bases respectively, with 11 bases between them. Sequenced input: naive CD4+ T cells from blood. The source is a man between 18 and 29 years old with type 1 diabetes. The chain uses TRBV28 and TRBJ2-1; tentatively, D is TRBD1 or TRBD2 (5 bases each). As DNA, the CDR3 is TGTGCCAGCAGTTCCTGGGGGAAAAATGAGCAGTTCTTC. It yields the protein CASSSWGKNEQFF.